The rows below give T cell receptor beta chains drawn from one sample of a study of T cell changes during pregnancy in multiple sclerosis. Only in-frame clones appear in the TCRdb table, and some are missing; sequencing was by immunoSEQ multiplex PCR. The sample gives around 35,000 clones, 90% of which show up once; 0.39% is in the top ten. Sequenced here: CD4+ T cells from peripheral blood mononuclear cells, sampled in the second trimester of pregnancy. All receptors derive from a female donor with multiple sclerosis, enrolled in a pregnancy study. The CDR3 runs from the conserved cysteine through the conserved F or W. D genes are given only for firm matches.

V,D,CDR3
TRBV6-5,NA,CASTSVQETQYF
TRBV5-1,NA,CASRVGEETQYF
TRBV30,NA,CAWSELSSTDTQYF
TRBV2,TRBD1,CASSWRQGGFNEQFF
TRBV7-9,NA,CASSRTGQETQYF
TRBV5-1,NA,CASSTDGAGNTIYF
TRBV19,NA,CASSRMGAVSSYNSPLHF
TRBV27,NA,CASVRVPGETQYF
TRBV6-1,NA,CASSLGRNTEAFF
TRBV11-3,TRBD1,CASSLEGQVNTEAFF
TRBV7-8,TRBD2,CASSLPAGGNTGELFF
TRBV4-2,NA,CASSLLGLPQETQYF
TRBV6-5,NA,CASSYSSGSPYGYTF
TRBV11-3,NA,CASSLAGSPYEQYF
TRBV7-8,NA,CASSLHPTFGETQYF
TRBV25-1,NA,CASSEPQGGGTGELFF
TRBV30,NA,CAWSPQTGQPQHF
TRBV10-3,NA,CAISWQGNQPQHF
TRBV29-1,NA,CSVGQDNQPQHF
TRBV2,NA,CASITGGEIAYEQYF
TRBV5-1,NA,CASSLDGQSYGYTF
TRBV5-1,NA,CASSVNPWTDGYTF
TRBV6-1,NA,CASSTQGPGVPQHF
TRBV7-2,TRBD2,CASSFVAGGLYEQYF
TRBV19,NA,CASSPSQDQPQHF
TRBV7-2,NA,CASSYNGGLNEQYF
TRBV11-1,NA,CASSLNQGNYEQYF
TRBV5-8,TRBD1,CASSLGQGPSTNEKLFF
TRBV27,TRBD1,CASRGQGGGNTIYF
TRBV7-9,NA,CASRQGFGYTF
TRBV7-2,TRBD2,CAGWRGEGRNEQFF
TRBV29-1,TRBD2,CSAAGTSGQETQYF
TRBV18,NA,CASSPLTSSGANVLTF
TRBV2,TRBD1,CASRGGDRGYGYTF
TRBV19,TRBD1,CASSADRGLGGYTF
TRBV5-4,TRBD2,CASSLGASGGTDTQYF
TRBV10-3,NA,CAISSPRGGTGELFF
TRBV25-1,TRBD2,CASSAPGGNTGELFF
TRBV5-5,TRBD1,CASSLQGYLNEKLFF
TRBV14,NA,CASSPFGDPAGYTF
TRBV6-5,NA,CASSHNRRETQYF
TRBV6-5,NA,CASSLGQTNYGYTF
TRBV5-1,TRBD1,CASSFDRDRGSPLQETQYF
TRBV30,NA,CAWSRENSPLHF